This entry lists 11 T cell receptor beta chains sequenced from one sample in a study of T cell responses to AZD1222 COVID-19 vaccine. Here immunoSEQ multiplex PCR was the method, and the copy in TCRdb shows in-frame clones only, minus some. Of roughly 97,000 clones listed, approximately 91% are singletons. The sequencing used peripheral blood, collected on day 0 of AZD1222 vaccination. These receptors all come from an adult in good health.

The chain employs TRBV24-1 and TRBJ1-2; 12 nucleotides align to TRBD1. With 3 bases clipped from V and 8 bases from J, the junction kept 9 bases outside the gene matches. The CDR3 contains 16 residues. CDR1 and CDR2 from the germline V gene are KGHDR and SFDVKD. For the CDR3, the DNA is TGTGCCACCAGTGATCGACCGGGACAGGGGGCTGACGGCTACACCTTC. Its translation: CATSDRPGQGADGYTF.

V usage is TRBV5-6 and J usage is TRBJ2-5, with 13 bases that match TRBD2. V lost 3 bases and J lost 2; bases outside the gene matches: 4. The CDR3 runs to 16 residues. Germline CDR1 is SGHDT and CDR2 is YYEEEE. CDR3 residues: CASSSSLAGGQETQYF. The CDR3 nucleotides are TGTGCCAGCAGCTCATCACTAGCGGGGGGGCAAGAGACCCAGTACTTC.

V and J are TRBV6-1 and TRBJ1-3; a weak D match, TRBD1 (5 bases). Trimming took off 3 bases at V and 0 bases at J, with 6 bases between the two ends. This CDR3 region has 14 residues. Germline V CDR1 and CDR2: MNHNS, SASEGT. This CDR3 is CASSDRDSGNTIYF. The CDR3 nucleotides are TGTGCCAGCAGTGACAGGGACTCTGGAAACACCATATATTTT.

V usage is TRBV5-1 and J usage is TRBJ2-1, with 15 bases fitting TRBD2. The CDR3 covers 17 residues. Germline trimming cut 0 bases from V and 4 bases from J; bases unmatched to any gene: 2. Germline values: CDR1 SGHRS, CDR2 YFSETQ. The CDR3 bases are TGCGCCAGCAGCTTGGAGGGACTAGCGGGGGGTTACAATGAGCAGTTCTTC. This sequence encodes CASSLEGLAGGYNEQFF.

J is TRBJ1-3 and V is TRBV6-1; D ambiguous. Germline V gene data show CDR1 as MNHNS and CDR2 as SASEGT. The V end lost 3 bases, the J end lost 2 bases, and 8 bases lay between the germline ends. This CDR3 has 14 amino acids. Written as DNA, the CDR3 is TGTGCCAGCAGTGACCCTTCCGCTGGAAACACCATATATTTT. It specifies CASSDPSAGNTIYF.

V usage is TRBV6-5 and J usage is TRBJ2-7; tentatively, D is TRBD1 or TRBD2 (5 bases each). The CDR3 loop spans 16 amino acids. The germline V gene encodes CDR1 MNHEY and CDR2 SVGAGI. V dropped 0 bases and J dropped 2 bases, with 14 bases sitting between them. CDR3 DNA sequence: TGTGCCAGCAGTTACTCGATACCTTGGGGGACCTACGAGCAGTACTTC. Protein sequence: CASSYSIPWGTYEQYF.

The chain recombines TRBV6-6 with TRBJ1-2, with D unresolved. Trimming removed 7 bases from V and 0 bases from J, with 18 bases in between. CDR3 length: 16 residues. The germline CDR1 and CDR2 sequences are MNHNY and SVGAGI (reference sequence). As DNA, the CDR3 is TGTGCCAGCACCGTCGGACCGCGATTTTCTAACTATGGCTACACCTTC. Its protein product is CASTVGPRFSNYGYTF.

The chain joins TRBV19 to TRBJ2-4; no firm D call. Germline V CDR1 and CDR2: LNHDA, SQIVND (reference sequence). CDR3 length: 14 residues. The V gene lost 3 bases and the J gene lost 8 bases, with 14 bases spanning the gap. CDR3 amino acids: CASSIEGSRHIQYF. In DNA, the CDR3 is TGTGCCAGTAGTATCGAAGGGTCTCGACACATTCAGTACTTC.

For the CDR3, the DNA is TGTGCCAGCAGTAGACAGGGCGACTATGGCTACACCTTC. Amino acid sequence: CASSRQGDYGYTF. The chain employs TRBV6-5 and TRBJ1-2; TRBD1 matches at 7 bases. The J segment lost 3 bases and the V segment lost 5 bases, leaving 3 bases of the junction unmatched. Germline CDR1 and CDR2: MNHEY and SVGAGI. The CDR3 runs to 13 residues.

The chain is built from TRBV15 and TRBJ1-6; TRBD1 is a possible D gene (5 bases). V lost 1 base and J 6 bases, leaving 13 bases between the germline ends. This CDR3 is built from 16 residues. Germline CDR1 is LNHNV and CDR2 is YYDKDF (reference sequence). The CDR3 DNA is TGTGCCACCAGCAGAGGGGCGCAGGGTACTAATTCACCCCTCCACTTT. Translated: CATSRGAQGTNSPLHF.

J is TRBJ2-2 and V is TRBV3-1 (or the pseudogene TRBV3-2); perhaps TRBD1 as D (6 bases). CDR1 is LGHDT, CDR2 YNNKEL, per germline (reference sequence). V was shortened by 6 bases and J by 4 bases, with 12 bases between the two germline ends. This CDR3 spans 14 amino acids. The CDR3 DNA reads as TGTGCCAGCAGGTTACAGGGTCCCACCGGGGAGCTGTTTTTT. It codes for CASRLQGPTGELFF.